The 28 T cell receptor beta chains presented below share a single source sample, sequenced in a study of blood T cell repertoires in COVID-19. The protocol was immunoSEQ multiplex PCR, while the TCRdb copy is restricted to in-frame clones and leaves out a portion. The table has 120,000 or so clones, 70% to 90% seen once. What was sequenced was peripheral blood. All receptors derive from a human donor in a cohort sampled during active COVID-19.

This chain connects TRBV19 to TRBJ1-2; the D is unclear. Germline V lookup: CDR1 LNHDA, CDR2 SQIVND (reference sequence). The CDR3 is made up of 11 amino acids. The ends were cut back, 8 bases at V and 2 bases at J, with 6 bases in the middle. The CDR3: CASQRNYGYTF. The CDR3 DNA reads TGTGCCAGTCAGCGCAACTATGGCTACACCTTC.

This clone has a handful of counts. CDR3 nucleotides: TGTGCCAGCAGCCAAGGTGGAAGGGGGAGCAATCAGCCCCAGCATTTT. Translated, it gives CASSQGGRGSNQPQHF. V and J are TRBV3-1 (or the pseudogene TRBV3-2) and TRBJ1-5; tentative D call: TRBD1 (6 bases). This CDR3 has 16 residues. The V end was cut by 1 base, the J end by 1 base, with 11 bases between. Germline assignment: CDR1 LGHDT and CDR2 YNNKEL (reference sequence).

The rearrangement links TRBV27 to TRBJ2-7, with D possibly being TRBD2 (5 bases). This CDR3 contains 14 residues. Trimming stripped 5 bases from V and 3 bases from J, with 14 bases between. In germline, CDR1 is MNHEY, CDR2 SMNVEV (reference sequence). DNA of the CDR3: TGTGCCAGCAGTCGTACGAGCGGTTACTACGAGCAGTACTTC. Translation: CASSRTSGYYEQYF.

The chain has TRBV19 and TRBJ1-1; D remains unclear. Trimming shortened V by 5 bases and J by 4 bases, and 11 bases separated the two germline ends. Germline V gene data show CDR1 as LNHDA and CDR2 as SQIVND (reference sequence). CDR3 length equals 13 residues. The CDR3 is CASSSVVGTEAFF. In DNA form, the CDR3 reads TGTGCCAGTAGTTCGGTTGTTGGCACTGAAGCTTTCTTT.

This chain joins TRBV5-1 and TRBJ2-2, with TRBD1 identical over 8 bases. The V gene's germline CDR1 is SGHRS and CDR2 YFSETQ. The CDR3 has 15 amino acids. The V and J ends lost 2 bases and 6 bases, in that order; junction bases with no gene match: 6. The CDR3 spells CASSLVRGLSGELFF. The CDR3 DNA follows: TGCGCCAGCAGCTTAGTCAGGGGGCTCTCCGGGGAGCTGTTTTTT.

The genes are TRBV30 and TRBJ1-1, with D tentatively TRBD1 (5 bases). The germline V and J ends were trimmed by 3 bases and 0 bases, with 8 bases remaining between them. CDR3 size: 13 residues. Germline V gene lookup returns CDR1 GTSNPN and CDR2 SVGIG (reference sequence). Here the CDR3 reads CAWSRDLNTEAFF. The CDR3 nucleotides are TGTGCCTGGAGCAGGGACTTGAACACTGAAGCTTTCTTT.

This clone is a singleton in its sample. The chain has TRBV5-6 and TRBJ2-2; TRBD1 matches at 11 bases. This CDR3 is built from 14 residues. The germline gives CDR1 SGHDT, CDR2 YYEEEE. With V trimmed by 3 bases and J by 6 bases, 1 base remained unmatched. The CDR3 bases are TGTGCCAGCAGCTCGGGACAGGGGGCCGGGGAGCTGTTTTTT. Translated: CASSSGQGAGELFF.

The genes are TRBV5-8 and TRBJ1-2, with D uncertain. Germline V gene lookup returns CDR1 SGHTS and CDR2 YDEGEE. Trimming removed 3 bases from V and 10 bases from J, with 13 bases in between. The CDR3 has 12 amino acids. In nucleotides, the CDR3 is TGTGCCAGCAGCTGGACGGGGAGCTACTACACCTTC. Translated, it gives CASSWTGSYYTF.

V is TRBV5-1 and J is TRBJ2-5, with D possibly being TRBD2 (6 bases). The CDR3 covers 15 residues. The V gene lost 2 bases and the J gene lost 1 base, with 12 bases spanning the gap. CDR1 is SGHRS, CDR2 YFSETQ, per germline. Written as DNA, the CDR3 is TGCGCCAGCAGCTTTATGGACTACCTCCAAGAGACCCAGTACTTC. Encoded protein: CASSFMDYLQETQYF.

The J gene is TRBJ1-1, the V gene TRBV27; D unclear. The V and J ends lost 5 bases and 1 base respectively, with 11 bases between them. The CDR3 totals 14 residues. Germline V gene sequence: CDR1 MNHEY, CDR2 SMNVEV (reference sequence). CDR3 DNA sequence: TGTGCCAGCAGTAAGTCACAAAAGAACACTGAAGCTTTCTTT. Translated: CASSKSQKNTEAFF.

The chain combines TRBV20-1 with TRBJ1-1; D unclear. In germline, CDR1 is DFQATT, CDR2 SNEGSKA (reference sequence). CDR3 size: 11 residues. V gave up 6 bases and J gave up 1 base, with 6 bases separating them. CDR3 in amino acids: CSAGRNTEAFF. DNA for the CDR3: TGCAGTGCGGGGAGGAACACTGAAGCTTTCTTT.

This chain joins TRBV30 and TRBJ1-6, with TRBD1 identical over 7 bases. Germline CDR1 reads GTSNPN; CDR2 reads SVGIG (reference sequence). The CDR3 covers 16 residues. J was trimmed by 0 bases and V by 0 bases; bases with no gene match: 2. The CDR3 coding sequence is TGTGCCTGGAGTGTACAGGGGAGCTCCTATAATTCACCCCTCCACTTT. As protein: CAWSVQGSSYNSPLHF.

J is TRBJ2-7 and V is TRBV6-1, with 7 bases aligning to TRBD2. This CDR3 has 16 amino acids. Trimming cost V 4 bases and J 0 bases; bases outside gene matches: 9. The germline CDR1 and CDR2 sequences are MNHNS and SASEGT. Written as DNA, the CDR3 is TGTGCCAGCAGTGGAGGTTGGGGCGGGAGCTCCTACGAGCAGTACTTC. Its protein is CASSGGWGGSSYEQYF.

CDR3 loop: CASSSNLGSSYNEQFF. As DNA, the CDR3 is TGTGCCAGCAGCTCTAACCTAGGTAGCTCCTACAATGAGCAGTTCTTC. The chain links TRBV7-2 to TRBJ2-1; D unresolved. Between the trimmed V and J ends, which lost 4 bases and 0 bases, there was a span of 13 bases. The CDR3 totals 16 residues. Germline V gives CDR1 SGHTA, CDR2 FQGNSA.

V and J are TRBV5-4 and TRBJ1-1; D remains unclear. From germline, CDR1 is SGHNT and CDR2 YYREEE (reference sequence). Trimming took 6 bases from V and 4 from J, leaving 13 bases between them. The CDR3 has 13 amino acids. CDR3: CASTSGGSTEAFF. CDR3 coding DNA: TGTGCCAGCACCTCCGGCGGCTCCACTGAAGCTTTCTTT.

The chain combines TRBV11-3 with TRBJ1-1; D is unresolved. The CDR3 loop spans 13 amino acids. Germline V gene data show CDR1 as SGHNT and CDR2 as YENEEA. Trimming took off 0 bases at V and 6 bases at J, with 8 bases between the two ends. CDR3 bases: TGTGCCAGCAGCTTAGAAGCCGGGTCTGAAGCTTTCTTT. Its protein is CASSLEAGSEAFF.

The chain combines TRBV7-2 with TRBJ1-3; D is possibly TRBD1 (5 bases). This CDR3 spans 15 amino acids. Trimming took 5 bases from V and 2 from J, leaving 13 bases between them. Germline values: CDR1 SGHTA, CDR2 FQGNSA. The CDR3 protein is CASSPQGSAGNTIYF. For the CDR3, the DNA is TGTGCCAGCAGCCCTCAGGGTTCCGCTGGAAACACCATATATTTT.

The rearrangement uses TRBV7-2 and TRBJ2-1, with D perhaps TRBD2 (6 bases). Germline values: CDR1 SGHTA, CDR2 FQGNSA. Deletions cut 3 bases from V and 8 bases from J, with 11 bases between. The CDR3 runs 13 residues. CDR3 bases: TGTGCCAGCAGCTTGACGAGGAGGGATGAGCAGTTCTTC. Protein sequence: CASSLTRRDEQFF.

This clone is a singleton in its sample. The chain has TRBV6-2 or TRBV6-3 and TRBJ1-6; D may be TRBD1 (5 bases). This CDR3 is 20 amino acids long. With 6 bases removed from V and 10 bases from J, the gap between germline ends came to 34 bases. The germline CDR1 and CDR2 sequences are MNHEY and SVGEGT. The CDR3 here is CASSSHLRTISGENGSPLHF. CDR3 coding DNA: TGTGCCAGCAGCTCCCATTTACGGACTATTTCGGGGGAGAATGGATCACCCCTCCACTTT.

V gene TRBV3-1 (or the pseudogene TRBV3-2) combines with J gene TRBJ1-1, with D possibly being TRBD1 (5 bases). Trimming left V 10 bases short and J 1 base short, with 10 bases between. CDR3 size: 12 residues. Germline V gene sequence: CDR1 LGHDT, CDR2 YNNKEL (reference sequence). CDR3 in DNA: TGTGCCACCTCCGGGGGGAACACTGAAGCTTTCTTT. This codes for CATSGGNTEAFF.

The chain employs TRBV7-9 and TRBJ2-5, with 7 nucleotides matching TRBD1. Germline V gene data show CDR1 as SEHNR and CDR2 as FQNEAQ (reference sequence). V dropped 1 base and J dropped 5; count of bases not matched to a gene: 4. The CDR3 runs to 14 residues. CDR3 loop: CASSLGFRGETQYF. The DNA of the CDR3 is TGTGCCAGCAGCTTAGGCTTCAGGGGGGAGACCCAGTACTTC.

The chain couples TRBV27 to TRBJ2-6; no clear D gene. V was cut by 5 bases and J by 1 base, with 12 bases left in between. This CDR3 comprises 16 residues. Germline CDR1 MNHEY, CDR2 SMNVEV (reference sequence). CDR3 sequence: CASSPTTHSGANVLTF. The CDR3 bases are TGTGCCAGCAGTCCGACAACCCATTCTGGGGCCAACGTCCTGACTTTC.

DNA for the CDR3: TGTGCCAGCAGTTACCTACGACAGGGAGAGGTGACTGAAGCTTTCTTT. It codes for CASSYLRQGEVTEAFF. This chain connects TRBV6-5 to TRBJ1-1; TRBD1 aligns across 7 bases. The CDR3 loop spans 16 amino acids. CDR1 is MNHEY and CDR2 is SVGAGI in the germline V gene. V trimming: 2 bases; J trimming: 5 bases; junction bases outside the gene matches: 11.

This chain joins TRBV19 and TRBJ1-1; a possible D gene is TRBD1 (5 bases). V dropped 6 bases and J dropped 1 base, with 9 bases sitting between them. The CDR3 is 13 residues long. Germline V gives CDR1 LNHDA, CDR2 SQIVND (reference sequence). CDR3 bases: TGTGCCAGTAGGATCAGGGAGAACACTGAAGCTTTCTTT. It encodes CASRIRENTEAFF.

The gene calls are TRBV5-1 and TRBJ1-6; D gene ambiguous. This CDR3 is 16 amino acids long. In germline, CDR1 is SGHRS, CDR2 YFSETQ. Trimming took off 3 bases at V and 10 bases at J, with 20 bases between the two ends. CDR3 nucleotide sequence: TGCGCCAGCAGCTCGTCGGTGGGAGGGCTTGGATCACCCCTCCACTTT. Encoded protein: CASSSSVGGLGSPLHF.

This clone was detected once. This sequence joins TRBV19 and TRBJ2-7; 7 nucleotides align to TRBD2. V lost 1 base to trimming and J lost 6 bases; unmatched junction nucleotides: 3. The CDR3 is 13 residues long. Germline V CDR1 and CDR2: LNHDA, SQIVND (reference sequence). The CDR3 region is CASSIGGGAEQYF. The DNA for the CDR3 is TGTGCCAGTAGTATAGGGGGAGGGGCCGAGCAGTACTTC.

The J gene is TRBJ1-2, the V gene TRBV19; unclear D gene. Germline V gene lookup returns CDR1 LNHDA and CDR2 SQIVND (reference sequence). The V and J ends lost 10 bases and 4 bases respectively, with 16 bases between them. The CDR3 has 13 amino acids. The CDR3 loop reads CATLNRYSYGYTF. The CDR3, as DNA: TGTGCCACCTTAAACCGGTACTCCTATGGCTACACCTTC.

The chain couples TRBV15 to TRBJ1-3; no clear D. Trimming took 5 bases from V and 4 from J, leaving 18 bases between them. CDR3 size: 16 residues. CDR1 and CDR2 from the germline V gene are LNHNV and YYDKDF (reference sequence). DNA for the CDR3: TGTGCCACCAGCTGGCCGGGTCGGGGAGGAGGAAACACCATATATTTT. Its protein product is CATSWPGRGGGNTIYF.